These T cell receptor beta chains were read from a single sample in a study of CD8 T cells in Susac syndrome. TCRdb analysed the immunoSEQ multiplex PCR reads with MiXCR anew, one entry per CDR3 protein. The data hold 180,000 or so distinct CDR3 sequences, with 85% to 95% observed a single time. Specimen: CD4+ T cells from PBMCs. The receptors come from a human donor with Susac syndrome. Both conserved end residues are part of each CDR3. Each record gives: J gene, D gene, clone size, V gene, CDR3 protein, CDR3 DNA. A D gene is named only where the DNA matches it firmly. Part of the rows lack a size; the others show once, few, many or a class for expanded clones.

TRBJ2-7	TRBD1	.	TRBV6-1	CASSEAGDSEYEQYF	TGTGCCAGCAGTGAAGCTGGGGACAGCGAGTACGAGCAGTACTTC
TRBJ2-7	.	.	TRBV9	CASSVDGGKLAREQYF	TGTGCCAGCAGCGTAGATGGCGGGAAGCTGGCGCGTGAGCAGTACTTC
TRBJ1-2	.	.	TRBV23-1	CASSQGRKANYGYTF	TGCGCCAGCAGTCAGGGTAGGAAAGCTAACTATGGCTACACCTTC
TRBJ2-7	TRBD1	.	TRBV5-4	CASSLDRGSTYEQYF	TGTGCCAGCAGCTTGGACAGGGGTAGTACCTACGAGCAGTACTTC
TRBJ2-5	.	.	TRBV11-2	CASSFGVGETQYF	TGTGCCAGCAGCTTTGGGGTCGGGGAGACCCAGTACTTC
TRBJ1-5	TRBD1	once	TRBV10-3	CAMGQGDNQPQHF	TGTGCCATGGGACAGGGGGACAATCAGCCCCAGCATTTT
TRBJ2-7	.	.	TRBV6-1	CASSPNRGRNEQYF	TGTGCCAGCAGCCCAAACCGAGGGAGGAACGAGCAGTACTTC
TRBJ2-1	TRBD2	.	TRBV20-1	CSAPRTSGKIYNEQFF	TGCAGTGCTCCGAGGACTAGCGGGAAAATTTACAATGAGCAGTTCTTC
TRBJ2-7	.	few	TRBV29-1	CSVETAVEQYF	TGCAGCGTTGAGACCGCGGTCGAGCAGTACTTC
TRBJ2-1	TRBD2	.	TRBV2	CASSVLAGSYNEQFF	TGTGCCAGCAGTGTGCTAGCGGGATCCTACAATGAGCAGTTCTTC
TRBJ2-6	.	.	TRBV5-1	CASSLSAGTGANVLTF	TGCGCCAGCAGCTTGAGCGCTGGGACTGGGGCCAACGTCCTGACTTTC